One sample yielded the 30 T cell receptor beta chains listed below, sequenced in a study of shared clonotypes between healthy human individuals. Here immunoSEQ multiplex PCR was the method, and the copy in TCRdb shows in-frame clones only, minus some. The profile covers around 1,900,000 clones, with about 93% appearing a single time and 1.5% to 2% taken by the ten largest. Terminally differentiated effector memory CD45RA+ cells were left out of the naive CD8 fraction, which was CD45RO-negative and positively selected for CCR7. Sequencing was performed on naive CD8+ T cells from PBMCs. The origin of the receptors is a man between 18 and 35 years old in good health. Some clones in this sample may be carry-over from other donors' samples.

This clone was observed a handful of times. Other DNA sequences in this specimen translate into the identical CDR3. This sequence joins TRBV28 and TRBJ1-1; D not resolved. V shed 6 bases and J shed 1 base, with 12 bases lying between them. The CDR3 has 14 residues. Germline loops: CDR1 MDHEN, CDR2 SYDVKM. CDR3 in amino acids: CASSLTPGNTEAFF. In DNA, the CDR3 is TGTGCCAGCAGCCTGACTCCAGGGAACACTGAAGCTTTCTTT. Supplemented by reference TRBV28 and TRBJ1-1, the full variable domain reads DVKVTQSSRYLVKRTGEKVFLECVQDMDHENMFWYRQDPGLGLRLIYFSYDVKMKEKGDIPEGYSVSREKKERFSLILESASTNQTSMYLCASSLTPGNTEAFFGQGTRLTVV.

In this sample, this clone turned up once. CDR3 residues: CASSPGQGATGANVLTF. The CDR3, as DNA: TGTGCCAGTAGTCCCGGACAGGGGGCTACTGGGGCCAACGTCCTGACTTTC. The chain employs TRBV19 and TRBJ2-6; 11 positions match TRBD1. The V gene's germline CDR1 is LNHDA and CDR2 SQIVND (reference sequence). V trimming: 5 bases; J trimming: 2 bases; junction bases outside the gene matches: 5. The CDR3 is 17 residues long.

CDR3 region: CASSMRRDREGGYTF. The CDR3 coding sequence is TGTGCCAGCAGCATGCGCCGGGACAGGGAAGGCGGCTACACCTTC. The chain links TRBV5-8 to TRBJ1-2, with 9 nucleotides matching TRBD1. The CDR3 runs to 15 residues. The ends lost 4 bases at V and 8 bases at J; junction bases unmatched: 12. Germline V gene lookup returns CDR1 SGHTS and CDR2 YDEGEE.

A single count supports this clone. V and J are TRBV7-9 and TRBJ1-5, with 7 positions matching TRBD1. CDR3 length: 14 amino acids. The V gene end was trimmed by 4 bases and the J gene end by 2 bases; junction bases not matched to a gene: 2. The germline V gene has CDR1 SEHNR and CDR2 FQNEAQ (reference sequence). CDR3 protein: CASSSTGRNQPQHF. CDR3 nucleotide sequence: TGTGCCAGCAGCTCGACAGGGCGCAATCAGCCCCAGCATTTT.

CDR3 coding DNA: TGCAGCGAGCGGGACAGTAGCTATGAGCAGTTCTTC. Protein product: CSERDSSYEQFF. The genes are TRBV29-1 and TRBJ2-1; D possibly matches TRBD1 or TRBD2 (7 bases each). V gave up 7 bases and J gave up 8 bases, with 15 bases separating them. Germline V CDR1 and CDR2: SQVTM, ANQGSEA. This CDR3 comprises 12 residues.

V and J are TRBV7-3 and TRBJ2-5; the match to TRBD2 covers 8 bases. The CDR3 totals 13 residues. Trimming took 8 bases from V and 2 from J; bases not matched to a gene: 4. Germline CDR1 SGHTA, CDR2 FQGTGA. CDR3 coding DNA: TGTGCCAGCTCAACTAGCGGACAAGAGACCCAGTACTTC. Protein: CASSTSGQETQYF.

As DNA, the CDR3 is TGCGCCAGCAGCCTTAATCCCCCGGGACTAGCGAACACCGGGGAGCTGTTTTTT. This sequence encodes CASSLNPPGLANTGELFF. V usage is TRBV4-3 and J usage is TRBJ2-2, with 8 bases identical to TRBD2. The CDR3 sequence is 18 residues long. J gave up 0 bases and V 4 bases, and 10 bases lay outside the gene matches. Germline V CDR1 and CDR2: LGHNA, YSLEER.

The chain carries TRBV6-5 and TRBJ2-2; 7 bases match TRBD2. The germline V gene has CDR1 MNHEY and CDR2 SVGAGI. The V segment lost 2 bases and the J segment 1 base; nucleotides outside the gene matches: 1. The length of the CDR3 is 15 residues. The CDR3 spells CASSYAGENTGELFF. In DNA, the CDR3 is TGTGCCAGCAGTTACGCGGGAGAGAACACCGGGGAGCTGTTTTTT.

This chain connects TRBV11-3 to TRBJ2-1; tentative D call: TRBD1 (5 bases). Trimming left V 3 bases short and J 8 bases short, with 14 bases between. The CDR3 loop spans 14 amino acids. Germline V gene sequence: CDR1 SGHNT, CDR2 YENEEA. CDR3 amino acids: CASSFGAPSYEQFF. The CDR3 nucleotides read TGTGCCAGCAGCTTTGGGGCCCCCAGCTATGAGCAGTTCTTC.

DNA of the CDR3: TGCGCCAGCAGCCAAAAGGGGGGGCTGGGGACTGAAGCTTTCTTT. It encodes CASSQKGGLGTEAFF. The J gene is TRBJ1-1, the V gene TRBV4-1, with D perhaps matching TRBD1 (6 bases). Trimming left V 2 bases short and J 5 bases short, with 15 bases between. The V gene's germline CDR1 is MGHRA and CDR2 YSYEKL. This CDR3 spans 15 amino acids.

The rearrangement links TRBV2 to TRBJ2-7, with unresolved D. CDR1 and CDR2 (germline): SNHLY, FYNNEI. V was shortened by 3 bases and J by 0 bases, with 9 bases between the two germline ends. CDR3 size: 14 residues. CDR3 sequence reads: CASSELRSSYEQYF. In DNA, the CDR3 is TGTGCCAGCAGTGAGTTACGGAGCTCCTACGAGCAGTACTTC.

The chain links TRBV11-2 to TRBJ1-4; D remains ambiguous. The CDR3 is 15 residues long. Trimming left V 5 bases short and J 3 bases short, with 13 bases between. Germline loops: CDR1 SGHAT, CDR2 FQNNGV. The CDR3 loop is CASSRGLMANEKLFF. The CDR3 nucleotides are TGTGCCAGCAGCCGCGGGTTGATGGCTAATGAAAAACTGTTTTTT.

CDR3: CASNTGREINQPQHF. CDR3 DNA: TGTGCCAGTAATACAGGGCGAGAAATCAATCAGCCCCAGCATTTT. The gene calls are TRBV19 and TRBJ1-5; possible D gene TRBD1, 6 bases. Trimming took 7 bases from V and 3 from J, leaving 16 bases between them. This CDR3 region has 15 residues. The germline V gene encodes CDR1 LNHDA and CDR2 SQIVND (reference sequence).

About this clone: The sample contains more than one DNA sequence encoding this CDR3. The chain has TRBV10-3 and TRBJ2-7; D not resolved. Germline assignment: CDR1 ENHRY and CDR2 SYGVKD. Trimming cost V 3 bases and J 0 bases, with 3 bases left between them. The CDR3 spans 12 residues. CDR3 sequence (DNA): TGTGCCATCAGTGACACCTCCTACGAGCAGTACTTC. Translated: CAISDTSYEQYF.

The rearrangement uses TRBV20-1 and TRBJ1-1; D unclear. Germline-derived CDR1 and CDR2 are DFQATT and SNEGSKA (reference sequence). The CDR3 consists of 11 residues. V was cut by 8 bases and J by 0 bases, with 7 bases left in between. CDR3 coding DNA: TGCAGTTCCGACCTGAACACTGAAGCTTTCTTT. Translating it yields CSSDLNTEAFF.

The rearrangement joins TRBV15 to TRBJ1-5, with a tentative D call TRBD1 (6 bases). Germline CDR1 LNHNV, CDR2 YYDKDF (reference sequence). Deletions cut 0 bases from V and 7 bases from J, with 13 bases between. CDR3 length: 15 amino acids. The CDR3 loop is CATSRDRRGYQPQHF. The CDR3 DNA is TGTGCCACCAGCAGAGATAGGAGGGGGTACCAGCCCCAGCATTTT.

The genes are TRBV7-9 and TRBJ1-2; 10 positions match TRBD1. V lost 3 bases, J lost 8 bases, and 6 bases stayed unmatched. Germline V CDR1 and CDR2: SEHNR, FQNEAQ (reference sequence). The length of the CDR3 is 14 residues. As DNA, the CDR3 is TGTGCCAGCAGCTTGACAGGGGGCTTGTCGGGCTACACCTTC. This translates into CASSLTGGLSGYTF.

V and J are TRBV4-1 and TRBJ1-2; possible D gene TRBD1, 6 bases. V was cut by 5 bases and J by 0 bases, with 13 bases left in between. CDR1 is MGHRA, CDR2 YSYEKL, per germline. This CDR3 region has 15 residues. Here the CDR3 reads CASSDPGTSNYGYTF. The DNA of the CDR3 is TGCGCCAGCAGCGACCCCGGGACATCTAACTATGGCTACACCTTC.

The chain employs TRBV28 and TRBJ1-1, with D unresolved. This CDR3 has 14 residues. V gave up 6 bases and J gave up 4 bases, with 15 bases separating them. CDR1 is MDHEN and CDR2 is SYDVKM in the germline V gene. DNA of the CDR3: TGTGCCAGCAGCAGTCCCATGATCGGCACTGAAGCTTTCTTT. Its protein is CASSSPMIGTEAFF.

V gene TRBV27 combines with J gene TRBJ2-1; D unresolved. The germline V gene has CDR1 MNHEY and CDR2 SMNVEV (reference sequence). Trimming stripped 3 bases from V and 9 bases from J, with 12 bases between. This CDR3 region has 13 residues. CDR3 loop: CASSFRLAGEQFF. Written as DNA, the CDR3 is TGTGCCAGCAGTTTTAGGTTAGCTGGTGAGCAGTTCTTC.

The chain has TRBV9 and TRBJ2-7; 9 nucleotides line up with TRBD1. The CDR3 has 14 amino acids. Germline-derived CDR1 and CDR2 are SGDLS and YYNGEE. V trimming: 4 bases; J trimming: 3 bases; junction bases outside the gene matches: 5. CDR3 loop: CASSPETGGYEQYF. The CDR3 DNA follows: TGTGCCAGCAGCCCGGAGACAGGGGGCTACGAGCAGTACTTC.

The chain combines TRBV29-1 with TRBJ2-7; weak D call: TRBD2 (7 bases). V dropped 6 bases and J dropped 1 base, with 19 bases sitting between them. The CDR3 runs 15 residues. Per the germline V gene, CDR1 is SQVTM and CDR2 is ANQGSEA. The CDR3 DNA is TGCAGCGTGGGGGGCCAGCTAGCGGCATCCTACGAGCAGTACTTC. Amino acid sequence: CSVGGQLAASYEQYF.

This clone has just one count. This chain connects TRBV25-1 to TRBJ2-2; D not certain. V was pared by 4 bases and J by 0 bases, with 6 bases between. Germline values: CDR1 MGHDK, CDR2 SYGVNS. The CDR3 is 14 amino acids. CDR3 sequence: CASSGAANTGELFF. Written as DNA, the CDR3 is TGTGCCAGCAGTGGGGCAGCGAACACCGGGGAGCTGTTTTTT.

The chain links TRBV28 to TRBJ2-3; tentative D call: TRBD1 (6 bases). Per the germline V gene, CDR1 is MDHEN and CDR2 is SYDVKM. V lost 6 bases and J lost 5, with 12 bases in between. The CDR3 extends over 13 amino acids. CDR3 protein: CASSTGIGDTQYF. The CDR3 DNA is TGTGCCAGCAGCACAGGGATTGGAGATACGCAGTATTTT.

The rearrangement links TRBV27 to TRBJ2-1; D is ambiguous. The CDR3 is 13 residues long. Trimming took 2 bases from V and 9 from J, leaving 11 bases between them. The germline V gene encodes CDR1 MNHEY and CDR2 SMNVEV (reference sequence). The chain's CDR3 is CASSLRPPSEQFF. The CDR3 region has the DNA TGTGCCAGCAGTTTAAGGCCTCCGAGTGAGCAGTTCTTC.

V usage is TRBV30 and J usage is TRBJ2-7; 8 bases line up with TRBD1. This CDR3 comprises 14 residues. V dropped 0 bases and J dropped 5; count of bases not matched to a gene: 6. Looked up from germline, CDR1 is GTSNPN and CDR2 is SVGIG (reference sequence). The CDR3 protein is CAWSVWAGGHEQYF. The CDR3 DNA is TGTGCCTGGAGTGTATGGGCAGGGGGCCACGAGCAGTACTTC. Full variable domain (outside the CDR3, taken from reference TRBV30 and TRBJ2-7): SQTIHQWPATLVQPVGSPLSLECTVEGTSNPNLYWYRQAAGRGLQLLFYSVGIGQISSEVPQNLSASRPQDRQFILSSKKLLLSDSGFYLCAWSVWAGGHEQYFGPGTRLTVT.

The V and J genes are TRBV28 and TRBJ2-5; D gene uncertain. Trimming took 4 bases from V and 4 from J, leaving 13 bases between them. The CDR3 sequence is 14 residues long. Germline lookup yields CDR1 MDHEN and CDR2 SYDVKM. The CDR3 sequence is CASSSLTKAETQYF. CDR3 DNA sequence: TGTGCCAGCAGTTCACTTACCAAGGCAGAGACCCAGTACTTC.

The chain uses TRBV28 and TRBJ1-1; D possibly corresponds to TRBD1 (5 bases). This CDR3 is built from 15 residues. V was cut by 1 base and J by 7 bases, with 16 bases left in between. Germline loops: CDR1 MDHEN, CDR2 SYDVKM. The CDR3 reads CASSLLGGAASEAFF. Written as DNA, the CDR3 is TGTGCCAGCAGTTTATTGGGTGGGGCGGCGAGTGAAGCTTTCTTT.

The chain joins TRBV2 to TRBJ1-5; D is undetermined. The CDR3 length is 15 residues. Trimming pared 1 base from V and 3 bases from J, leaving 10 bases between. CDR1 and CDR2 (germline): SNHLY, FYNNEI. The DNA for the CDR3 is TGTGCCAGCAGTGAAGGCTACGGCTACAATCAGCCCCAGCATTTT. As protein: CASSEGYGYNQPQHF. The full variable domain, in which reference TRBV2 and TRBJ1-5 provide the parts outside the CDR3, is EPEVTQTPSHQVTQMGQEVILRCVPISNHLYFYWYRQILGQKVEFLVSFYNNEISEKSEIFDDQFSVERPDGSNFTLKIRSTKLEDSAMYFCASSEGYGYNQPQHFGDGTRLSIL.

Details on this clone: The same CDR3 arises from other DNA sequences in this sample as well. This rearrangement joins TRBV19 to TRBJ1-4; D gene unclear. V was trimmed by 3 bases and J by 8 bases, leaving 7 bases between them. The CDR3 is 12 residues long. Per germline, CDR1 LNHDA and CDR2 SQIVND (reference sequence). In DNA form, the CDR3 reads TGTGCCAGTAGTATTGGCGGAGAAAAACTGTTTTTT. This translates into CASSIGGEKLFF.